These 3 T cell receptor beta chains were sequenced from one sample in a study of T cell repertoires in aging, cancer and after chemotherapy. Peripheral blood genomic DNA, not sorted cells or RNA, was the template. A mixed TRB-A/B primer pool amplified rearranged TRB by multiplex touch-down PCR. Via MiXCR, TCRdb re-called the multiplex PCR reads, giving one row per CDR3 protein. The profile shows about 850 distinct CDR3 sequences, around a quarter of them singletons. The sample taken for sequencing was blood. The origin of the receptors is a human donor with a blood cancer.

This clonotype is termed medium-sized. The rearrangement links TRBV6-1 to TRBJ1-1; D is undetermined. Germline lookup yields CDR1 MNHNS and CDR2 SASEGT. The CDR3 extends over 12 amino acids. Trimming shortened V by 6 bases and J by 4 bases, and 9 bases separated the two germline ends. The DNA for the CDR3 is TGTGCCAGCAGGGAACTGGGCACTGAAGCTTTCTTT. This codes for CASRELGTEAFF.

Remarks on this clonotype: This may stem from a read error, because a much larger clone lies one nucleotide away. The J gene is TRBJ2-6, the V gene TRBV20-1; D unclear. The CDR3 length is 15 residues. V was cut by 6 bases and J by 4 bases, with 16 bases left in between. Germline V gives CDR1 DFQATT, CDR2 SNEGSKA (reference sequence). The CDR3 region is CSASHPGFGANVLTF. The CDR3 DNA follows: TGCAGTGCCAGCCACCCAGGCTTCGGGGCCAACGTCCTGACTTTC.

This clonotype counts as medium-sized. This chain joins TRBV12-3 or TRBV12-4 and TRBJ2-5; D gene unclear. The CDR3 consists of 14 residues. Trimming shortened V by 1 base and J by 5 bases, and 11 bases separated the two germline ends. DNA of the CDR3: TGTGCCAGCAGTTTAGTCCTGGTCGGGGAGACCCAGTACTTC. Encoded protein: CASSLVLVGETQYF.